This TCR beta chain was captured by sequencing in a study of prognosis after radiotherapy for stage I lung cancer. For the study at large: The enrollment of patients with stage I non-small cell lung cancer occurred between early 2018 and early 2019. Therapy that ran concurrently with stereotactic body radiotherapy was given to no patient.

Whole-study results and caveats: Following stereotactic body radiation therapy, patients who went on to develop distant metastases had lower Shannon entropy.

This clonotype was observed many times. Its target is not known. Amplification of TCR beta CDR3 from genomic DNA used two-round multiplex PCR. Amplification during the initial PCR round employed primers specific to each TRBV and TRBJ gene. Via MiXCR, TCRdb re-called the multiplex PCR reads, giving one row per CDR3 protein. Of 20,000 to 30,000 distinct CDR3 sequences in the sample, approximately 40% were seen once. The V and J ends lost 3 bases and 3 bases respectively, with 9 bases between them. The germline gives CDR1 DFQATT, CDR2 SNEGSKA (reference sequence). There are 12 residues in the CDR3. The sequencing used PBMCs, collected before or after stereotactic body radiation therapy (not recorded which). The TCR was taken from a donor over 45 with non-small cell lung cancer. V gene TRBV20-1 combines with J gene TRBJ2-7, with D perhaps TRBD2 (6 bases). The DNA of the CDR3 is TGCAGTGCTAGGGGGGGACGCTACGAGCAGTACTTC. Encoded protein: CSARGGRYEQYF.